Listed below are T cell receptor beta chains from one sample, sequenced in a study of blood T cell repertoires in COVID-19. Here immunoSEQ multiplex PCR was the method, and the copy in TCRdb shows in-frame clones only, minus some. The table includes some 410,000 clones, approximately 88% detected once. What was sequenced was PBMCs or T cells enriched from blood (not recorded which). The source is a woman between 25 and 40 years old with acute COVID-19. CDR3s include the opening cysteine and the closing phenylalanine or tryptophan. Clone size is stated in some rows and not others, as once, few, many or a class when expanded.

V,size,J,CDR3
TRBV10-3,-,TRBJ2-7,CAISSLTDSYEQYF
TRBV2,-,TRBJ1-1,CASAVREQGLHTEAFF
TRBV10-3,-,TRBJ2-7,CAIRKQGYEQYF
TRBV7-3,few,TRBJ2-1,CASSLGSGGGSYNEQFF
TRBV10-3,-,TRBJ2-7,CAISVQGKDEQYF
TRBV27,-,TRBJ1-5,CASRNGVDQPQHF
TRBV30,-,TRBJ1-1,CAWTRGTEAFF
TRBV7-3,few,TRBJ2-7,CASSPSGGSYEQYF
TRBV12-5,-,TRBJ2-3,CASGFRQASTDTQYF
TRBV7-2,-,TRBJ1-2,CASSLVSGLYGYTF
TRBV30,-,TRBJ1-1,CACPGTTQTEAFF
TRBV9,-,TRBJ2-7,CASSVGDRDEQYF
TRBV9,-,TRBJ2-7,CASSANPGGGEQYF
TRBV4-1,-,TRBJ2-7,CASSHPLAYEQYF
TRBV4-2,few,TRBJ1-3,CASSQDSTGGNTIYF
TRBV11-2,-,TRBJ1-6,CASSPQQGNNSPLHF
TRBV10-3,-,TRBJ2-1,CAISESGGLAHNEQFF
TRBV24-1,-,TRBJ2-5,CATSDSGGPWETQYF
TRBV6-1,-,TRBJ1-2,CASSEVRNYGYTF
TRBV24-1,-,TRBJ1-5,CATPGGFFSNQPQHF
TRBV6-4,once,TRBJ2-1,CASSVQTSSGGAAYEQFF
TRBV2,-,TRBJ1-4,CATRGLSEKLFF
TRBV7-9,-,TRBJ1-6,CASSLGQGINSPLHF
TRBV4-2,once,TRBJ1-5,CASSQVGNQPQHF
TRBV3-1/TRBV3-2,-,TRBJ1-2,CASSLPGQSVYGYTF
TRBV5-4,-,TRBJ2-5,CASSLGGAETQYF
TRBV24-1,-,TRBJ2-5,CATSGPRLAGLQETQYF
TRBV18,-,TRBJ2-3,CASSPRQEATDTQYF
TRBV24-1,-,TRBJ1-2,CATSARQAEGYTF
TRBV15,-,TRBJ2-2,CATSRELSFTGELFF
TRBV4-2,-,TRBJ2-1,CASSRNFGTSGGEMQFF
TRBV10-3,-,TRBJ1-2,CAISRQENYGYTF
TRBV12-3/TRBV12-4,-,TRBJ1-4,CASALEYEKLFF
TRBV29-1,-,TRBJ1-2,CSVGDRGRNYGYTF
TRBV19,-,TRBJ1-5,CASKNRGLGQPQHF
TRBV6-4,-,TRBJ1-1,CASSTTRGTEAFF
TRBV19,-,TRBJ1-5,CASSINRGFGQPQHF
TRBV7-9,-,TRBJ2-7,CASSSPGTSLFHEQYF
TRBV5-1,-,TRBJ2-2,CASNSGAGSTGELFF
TRBV6-5,once,TRBJ2-7,CASRSTGYEQYF
TRBV5-6,-,TRBJ2-3,CASSHQKGLAGTDTQYF
TRBV2,-,TRBJ2-5,CASSEPSGGQETQYF
TRBV29-1,-,TRBJ2-7,CSAYLDSSYEQYF
TRBV5-1,-,TRBJ2-5,CASSSWTGVMETQYF
TRBV5-6,-,TRBJ1-6,CASSLRERSPLHF
TRBV30,-,TRBJ1-2,CAWVPTGSGKTF
TRBV5-1,-,TRBJ2-3,CASSVGLASSTDTQYF
TRBV28,once,TRBJ1-2,CASSSTRGYTF
TRBV7-3,few,TRBJ2-2,CASSLTDSLNTGELFF
TRBV4-2,-,TRBJ1-4,CASSQTGVNEKLFF
TRBV5-1,-,TRBJ1-3,CASSPTPFGGRGTGNTIYF
TRBV5-1,-,TRBJ1-6,CASSSGDGPRNNSPLHF
TRBV7-9,-,TRBJ1-6,CASSLGRDRAYSPLHF
TRBV5-1,-,TRBJ1-3,CASSLEASNSLNTIYF
TRBV7-9,-,TRBJ2-7,CASSRKTGTRESGAHEQYF